A single TCR beta chain is shown here with its context. The target antigen is unknown. This CDR3 fails to terminate in the conserved phenylalanine or tryptophan, so it likely reflects a read error. The DNA is left out, because the CDR3 cannot be placed on it with certainty; the CDR3 is given as TCRdb lists it. The tissue used was unsorted bulk material of roughly 17-34 mg. RNA and DNA were co-extracted from it with the AllPrep DNA/RNA mini kit. HBV chronically infected the treatment-naive patients. The investigators made TCR beta cDNA from roughly 460 ng total RNA, using a constant-region primer. Libraries covering TCR beta were generated through three nested multiplex PCR rounds (using a slightly modified ARM-PCR). With TRBV1-TRBV30 forward primers and a C-beta reverse primer, the first two PCR rounds were run for around 10 cycles each. Each CDR3 protein gets one entry after TCRdb re-called the multiplex PCR reads with MiXCR. Here the sample spans about 84,000 distinct CDR3 sequences, 65% to 80% being singletons.

Germline V gene sequence: CDR1 SGHAT, CDR2 FQNNGV. The CDR3 adds up to 14 amino acids, both ends counted. This entry belongs to a study of tumor-infiltrating lymphocytes in primary liver carcinoma. Turning to the study itself: Sample counts of productive TCRbeta reads spanned roughly 3.65 to 7.13 million; these counts were similar across tissue types. Findings and caveats of the study: The difference in top-250-clone fraction between tumors and blood was significant, favoring tumors (p = 0.039). No more than about 8-24% of top clones could be seen in all five tumor regions.

The sample comprised liver tumor tissue from sampling region 1. Subset defined: tumor region T1, superior pole. The rearrangement links TRBV11-2 to TRBJ2-7. The sequence was obtained from a man aged 35 to 55 with primary liver carcinoma and hepatitis B virus infection. The CDR3 spells CASSLTDGAYELYL.